This T cell receptor beta chain is drawn from a study of shared clonotypes between healthy human individuals. CD45RO-negative cells were positively selected for CCR7, leaving out terminally differentiated effector memory CD45RA+ cells. Using immunoSEQ multiplex PCR, the repertoire was profiled, and TCRdb retains in-frame clones only, with some absent. The sample lists over 800,000 clones, 80% to 95% seen once, with 24% in the top ten. There are 17 residues in the CDR3. CDR1 and CDR2 (germline): SGHRS, YFSETQ. V shed 2 bases and J 3 bases; nucleotides not matched to a gene: 7. The source material was naive CD8+ T cells sorted from blood. This chain links TRBV5-1 with TRBJ2-2; 10 positions match TRBD2. This TCR came from a man in his thirties or forties in good health. CDR3 loop: CASSFSLAGLHTGELFF. The CDR3 DNA reads TGCGCCAGCAGCTTTTCACTAGCGGGGCTACACACCGGGGAGCTGTTTTTT.